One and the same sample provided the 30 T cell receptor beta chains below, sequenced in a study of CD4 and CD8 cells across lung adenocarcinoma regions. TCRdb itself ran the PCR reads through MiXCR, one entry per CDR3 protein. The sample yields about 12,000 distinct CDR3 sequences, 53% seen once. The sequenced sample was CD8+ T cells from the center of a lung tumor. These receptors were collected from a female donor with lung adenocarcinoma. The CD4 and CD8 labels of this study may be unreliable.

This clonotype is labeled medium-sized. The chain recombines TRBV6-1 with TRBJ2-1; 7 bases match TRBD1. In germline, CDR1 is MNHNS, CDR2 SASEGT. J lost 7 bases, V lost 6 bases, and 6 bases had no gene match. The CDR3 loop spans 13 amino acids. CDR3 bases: TGTGCCAGCAGCTCCTACAGGGGTAATGAGCAGTTCTTC. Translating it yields CASSSYRGNEQFF.

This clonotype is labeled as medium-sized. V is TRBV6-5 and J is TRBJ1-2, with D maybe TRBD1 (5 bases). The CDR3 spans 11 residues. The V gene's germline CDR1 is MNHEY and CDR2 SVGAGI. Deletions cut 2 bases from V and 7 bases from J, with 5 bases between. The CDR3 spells CASSYGAGYTF. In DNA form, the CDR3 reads TGTGCCAGCAGTTACGGGGCTGGCTACACCTTC.

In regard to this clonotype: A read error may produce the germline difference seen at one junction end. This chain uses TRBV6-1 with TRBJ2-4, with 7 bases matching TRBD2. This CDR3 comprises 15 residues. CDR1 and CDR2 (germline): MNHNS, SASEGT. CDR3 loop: CASSSGLAAEKIQYF. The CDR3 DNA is TGTGCCAGCAGCTCGGGGCTAGCGGCTGAAAAGATTCAGTATTTC.

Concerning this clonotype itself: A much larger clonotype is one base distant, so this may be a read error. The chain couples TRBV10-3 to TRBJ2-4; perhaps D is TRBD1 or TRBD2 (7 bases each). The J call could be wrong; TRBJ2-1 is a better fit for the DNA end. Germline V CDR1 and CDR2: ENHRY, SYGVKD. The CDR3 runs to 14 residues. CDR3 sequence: CASQGGGTKNIQFF. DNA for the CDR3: TGTGCCAGTCAGGGGGGGGGGACCAAAAACATTCAGTTCTTC.

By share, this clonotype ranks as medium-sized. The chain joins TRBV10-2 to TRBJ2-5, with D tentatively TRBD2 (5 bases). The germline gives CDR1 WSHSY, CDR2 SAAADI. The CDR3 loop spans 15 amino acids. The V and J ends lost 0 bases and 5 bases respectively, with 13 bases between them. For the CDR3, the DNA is TGCGCCAGCAGTGAGTCCGAGAGGGTTCTGGAGACCCAGTACTTC. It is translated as CASSESERVLETQYF.

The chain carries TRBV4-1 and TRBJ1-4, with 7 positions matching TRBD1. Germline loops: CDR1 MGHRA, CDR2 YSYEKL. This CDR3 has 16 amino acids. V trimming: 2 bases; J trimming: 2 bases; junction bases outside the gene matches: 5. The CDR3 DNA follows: TGCGCCAGCAGCCAATCAGGGGGTTGGACTAATGAAAAACTGTTTTTT. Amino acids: CASSQSGGWTNEKLFF.

This CDR3 is CAGKMHLESDTQYF. DNA of the CDR3: TGTGCCGGAAAGATGCACCTTGAGTCGGATACGCAGTATTTT. The chain joins TRBV6-1 to TRBJ2-3; D remains unclear. This CDR3 contains 14 residues. Trimming shortened V by 11 bases and J by 6 bases, and 21 bases separated the two germline ends. Germline V lookup: CDR1 MNHNS, CDR2 SASEGT.

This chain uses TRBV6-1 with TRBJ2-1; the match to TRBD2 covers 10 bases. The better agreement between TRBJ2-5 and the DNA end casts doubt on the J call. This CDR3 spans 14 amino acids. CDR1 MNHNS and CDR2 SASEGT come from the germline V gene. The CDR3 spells CASSEVAGGETQYF. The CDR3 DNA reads TGTGCCAGCAGTGAAGTAGCGGGAGGCGAGACCCAGTACTTC.

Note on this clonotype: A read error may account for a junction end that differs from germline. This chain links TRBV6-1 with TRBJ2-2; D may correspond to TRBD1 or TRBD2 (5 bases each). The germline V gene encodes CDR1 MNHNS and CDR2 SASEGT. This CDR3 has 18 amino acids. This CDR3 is CASSEGLQEAVSTGEQFF. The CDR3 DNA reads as TGTGCCAGCAGTGAAGGGCTACAGGAGGCGGTGAGCACCGGGGAGCAGTTTTTT.

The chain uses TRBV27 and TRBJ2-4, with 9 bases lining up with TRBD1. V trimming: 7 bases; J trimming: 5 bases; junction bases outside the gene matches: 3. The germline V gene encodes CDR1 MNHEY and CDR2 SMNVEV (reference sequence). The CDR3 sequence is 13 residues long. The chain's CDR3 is CASNRDRENIQYF. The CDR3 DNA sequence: TGTGCCAGCAACCGGGACAGGGAAAACATTCAGTACTTC.

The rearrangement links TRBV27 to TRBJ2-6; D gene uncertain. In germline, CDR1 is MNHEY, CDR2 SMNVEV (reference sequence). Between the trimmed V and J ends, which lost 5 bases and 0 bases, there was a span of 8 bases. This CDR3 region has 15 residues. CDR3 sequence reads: CASSQGNSGANVLTF. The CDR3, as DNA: TGTGCCAGCAGTCAAGGAAACTCTGGGGCCAACGTCCTGACTTTC.

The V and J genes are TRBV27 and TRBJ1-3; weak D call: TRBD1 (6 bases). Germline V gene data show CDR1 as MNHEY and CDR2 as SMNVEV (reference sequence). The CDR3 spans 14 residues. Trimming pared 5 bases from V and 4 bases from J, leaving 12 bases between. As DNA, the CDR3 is TGTGCCAGCAGTCCAACAGGGTACGGAAACACCATATATTTT. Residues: CASSPTGYGNTIYF.

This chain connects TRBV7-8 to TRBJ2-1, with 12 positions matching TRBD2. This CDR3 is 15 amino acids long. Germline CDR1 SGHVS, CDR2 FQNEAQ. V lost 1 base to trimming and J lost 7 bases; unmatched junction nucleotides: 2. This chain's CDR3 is CASSLVGLAGNEQFF. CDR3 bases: TGTGCCAGCAGCTTAGTAGGACTAGCGGGAAATGAGCAGTTCTTC.

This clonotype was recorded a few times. The CDR3 region is CASSPRLRGGNEQFF. In DNA, the CDR3 is TGTGCCAGCAGCCCTCGGTTGCGGGGGGGGAATGAGCAGTTCTTC. This chain uses TRBV7-6 with TRBJ2-1, with TRBD2 matching 9 bases. The CDR3 loop spans 15 amino acids. Unmatched junction bases numbered 9, after V lost 5 bases and J lost 7 bases. Germline CDR1 reads SGHVS; CDR2 reads FNYEAQ. Full variable domain (remainder filled in from reference TRBV7-6 and TRBJ2-1): GAGVSQSPRYKVTKRGQDVALRCDPISGHVSLYWYRQALGQGPEFLTYFNYEAQQDKSGLPNDRFSAERPEGSISTLTIQRTEQRDSAMYRCASSPRLRGGNEQFFGPGTRLTVL.

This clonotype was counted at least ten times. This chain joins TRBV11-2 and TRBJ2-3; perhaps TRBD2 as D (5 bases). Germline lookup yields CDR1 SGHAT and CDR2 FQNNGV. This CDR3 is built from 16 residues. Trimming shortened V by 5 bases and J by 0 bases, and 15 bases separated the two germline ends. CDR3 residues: CASSQGRSGSTDTQYF. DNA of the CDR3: TGTGCCAGCAGCCAAGGGCGCAGCGGTAGCACAGATACGCAGTATTTT.

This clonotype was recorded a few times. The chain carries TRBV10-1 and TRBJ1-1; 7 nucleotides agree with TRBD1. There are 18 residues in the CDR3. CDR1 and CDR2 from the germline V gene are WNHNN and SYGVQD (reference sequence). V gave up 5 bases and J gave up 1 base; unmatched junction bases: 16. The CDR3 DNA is TGCGCCAGCAGTAGAAAGCGCACCGGGACAGCCTCGAACACTGAAGCTTTCTTT. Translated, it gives CASSRKRTGTASNTEAFF.

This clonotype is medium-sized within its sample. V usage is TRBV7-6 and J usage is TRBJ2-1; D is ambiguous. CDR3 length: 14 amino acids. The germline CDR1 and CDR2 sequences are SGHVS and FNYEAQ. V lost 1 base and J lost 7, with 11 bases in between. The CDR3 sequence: CASSLGLGRNEQFF. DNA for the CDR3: TGTGCCAGCAGCTTAGGATTAGGGCGGAATGAGCAGTTCTTC.

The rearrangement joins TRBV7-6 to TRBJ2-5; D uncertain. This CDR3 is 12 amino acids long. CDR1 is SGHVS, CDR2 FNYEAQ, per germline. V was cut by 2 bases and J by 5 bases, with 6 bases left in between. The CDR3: CASSLLGETQYF. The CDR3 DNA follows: TGTGCCAGCAGCTTACTGGGGGAGACCCAGTACTTC. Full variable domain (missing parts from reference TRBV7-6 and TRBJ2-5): GAGVSQSPRYKVTKRGQDVALRCDPISGHVSLYWYRQALGQGPEFLTYFNYEAQQDKSGLPNDRFSAERPEGSISTLTIQRTEQRDSAMYRCASSLLGETQYFGPGTRLLVL.

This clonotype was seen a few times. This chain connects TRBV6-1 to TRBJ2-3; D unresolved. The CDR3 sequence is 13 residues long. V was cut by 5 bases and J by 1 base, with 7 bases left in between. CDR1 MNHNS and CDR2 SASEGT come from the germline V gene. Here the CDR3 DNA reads TGTGCCAGCAGTCTTTATGGCACAGATACGCAGTATTTT. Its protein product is CASSLYGTDTQYF.

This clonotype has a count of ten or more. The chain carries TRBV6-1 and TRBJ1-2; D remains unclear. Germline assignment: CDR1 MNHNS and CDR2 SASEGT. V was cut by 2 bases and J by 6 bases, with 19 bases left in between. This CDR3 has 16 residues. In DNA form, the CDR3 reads TGTGCCAGCAGTGAATTCTCTGACGGGGTGTTTAATGGCTACACCTTC. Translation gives CASSEFSDGVFNGYTF.

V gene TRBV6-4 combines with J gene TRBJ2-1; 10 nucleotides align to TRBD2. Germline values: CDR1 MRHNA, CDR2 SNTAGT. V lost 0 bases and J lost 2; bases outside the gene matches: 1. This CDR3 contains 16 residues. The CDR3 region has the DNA TGTGCCAGCAGTGACTCGAGCGGGGGGGCCTACAATGAGCAGTTCTTC. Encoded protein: CASSDSSGGAYNEQFF.

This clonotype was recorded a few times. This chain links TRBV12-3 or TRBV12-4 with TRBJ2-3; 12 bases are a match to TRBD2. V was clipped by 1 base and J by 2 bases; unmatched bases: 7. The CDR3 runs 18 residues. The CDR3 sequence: CASSLGPSGGALTDTQYF. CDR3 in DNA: TGTGCCAGCAGTTTAGGCCCTAGCGGGGGGGCTCTCACAGATACGCAGTATTTT.

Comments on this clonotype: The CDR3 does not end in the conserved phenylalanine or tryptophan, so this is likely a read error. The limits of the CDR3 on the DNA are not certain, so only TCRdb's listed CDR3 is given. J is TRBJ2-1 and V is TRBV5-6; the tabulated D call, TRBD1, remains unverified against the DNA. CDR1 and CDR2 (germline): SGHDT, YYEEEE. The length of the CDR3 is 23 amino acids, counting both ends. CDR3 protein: CPAACVSTLLGSRVFIGPGWGRG.

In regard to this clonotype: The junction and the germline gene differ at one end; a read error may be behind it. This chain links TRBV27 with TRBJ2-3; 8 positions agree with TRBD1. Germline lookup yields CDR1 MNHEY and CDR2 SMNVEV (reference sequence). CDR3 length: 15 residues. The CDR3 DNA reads TGTGCCAGCAGTCCGGACAGGGCCTTCACAGATATGCAGTACTTT. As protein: CASSPDRAFTDMQYF.

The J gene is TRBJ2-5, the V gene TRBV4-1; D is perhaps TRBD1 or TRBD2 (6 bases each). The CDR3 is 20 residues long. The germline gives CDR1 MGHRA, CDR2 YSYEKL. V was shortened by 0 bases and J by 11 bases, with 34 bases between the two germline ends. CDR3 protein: CASSQERGRRGAYVKDTQYF. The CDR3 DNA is TGCGCCAGCAGCCAAGAACGGGGGCGCAGGGGTGCGTATGTCAAAGATACGCAGTACTTC.

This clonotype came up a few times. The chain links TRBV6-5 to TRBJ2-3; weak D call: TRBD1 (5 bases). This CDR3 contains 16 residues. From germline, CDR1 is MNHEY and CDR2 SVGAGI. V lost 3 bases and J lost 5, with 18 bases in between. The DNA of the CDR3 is TGTGCCAGCAGTTATCTTCCAGGGAAATTCGGAGATACGCAGTATTTT. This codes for CASSYLPGKFGDTQYF.

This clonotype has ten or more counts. The CDR3: CASSSTSYEQYF. DNA for the CDR3: TGTGCCAGCAGCTCGACCTCCTACGAGCAGTACTTC. This rearrangement joins TRBV27 to TRBJ2-7; D gene unclear. The CDR3 is 12 residues long. Germline CDR1 is MNHEY and CDR2 is SMNVEV (reference sequence). Trimming removed 6 bases at V and 0 bases at J, with 6 bases between.

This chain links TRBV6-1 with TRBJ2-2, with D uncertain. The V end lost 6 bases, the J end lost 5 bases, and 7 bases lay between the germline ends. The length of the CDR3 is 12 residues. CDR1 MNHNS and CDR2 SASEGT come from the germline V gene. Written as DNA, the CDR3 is TGTGCCAGCAGGCTGGGAACCGGGGAGCTGTTTTTT. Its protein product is CASRLGTGELFF.

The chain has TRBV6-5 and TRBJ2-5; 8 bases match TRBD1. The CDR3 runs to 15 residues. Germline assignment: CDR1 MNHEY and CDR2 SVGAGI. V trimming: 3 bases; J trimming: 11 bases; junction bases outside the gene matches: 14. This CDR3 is CASSYSDGQGSEQYF. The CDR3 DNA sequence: TGTGCCAGCAGTTATTCCGATGGACAGGGTAGTGAGCAGTACTTC.

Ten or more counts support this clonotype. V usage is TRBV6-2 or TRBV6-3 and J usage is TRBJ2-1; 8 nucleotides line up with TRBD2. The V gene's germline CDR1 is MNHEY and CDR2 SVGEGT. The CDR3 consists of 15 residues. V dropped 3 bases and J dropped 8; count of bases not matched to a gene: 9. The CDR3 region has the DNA TGTGCCAGCAGTTATTGGGGACTAGAAAGGGATGAGCAGTTCTTC. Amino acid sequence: CASSYWGLERDEQFF.